This TCR beta chain was captured by sequencing in a study of T-cell reconstitution after alpha-beta-depleted transplantation in children. Concerning this clonotype itself: The antigen remains undetermined.

The CDR3 is made up of 10 amino acids. The germline V and J ends were trimmed by 8 bases and 5 bases, with 6 bases remaining between them. Germline V CDR1 and CDR2: SNHLY, FYNNEI. Notes on the study in general: About two months after transplant, alpha-beta T cells reportedly came from several hundred expanded graft clones. Surviving recipient T cells and thymic progenitors underlay high day-60 TCRbeta diversity in some patients.

During its preparation, the TCRbeta library received unique molecular identifiers. Using its own MiXCR run on the PCR reads, TCRdb lists one record per CDR3 protein. The sample holds 750,000 to 950,000 distinct CDR3 sequences, less than 20% seen once. The genes are TRBV2 and TRBJ2-5, with D hard to call. The clonotype was recovered from a male patient younger than 18 who had a stem cell transplant for acute lymphoblastic leukemia, so the T cells may come from the graft donor. The sample consisted of PBMCs, mostly from graft donor cells, taken 360 days after TCRalphabeta/CD19-depleted stem cell transplant. The CDR3 DNA is TGTGCCAGCGGATTGGAGACCCAGTACTTC. As protein: CASGLETQYF.